Listed below are T cell receptor beta chains from one sample, sequenced in a study of siplizumab effects on memory and regulatory T cells. Only in-frame clones appear in the TCRdb table, and some are missing; sequencing was by immunoSEQ multiplex PCR. Of over 80,000 clones in the sample, around 94% were seen once. Sequences were obtained from non-Treg CD4+ T cells sorted from blood. The receptors were gathered from a human donor in good health. The CDR3 runs from the conserved cysteine through the conserved F or W. The order of the fields is V gene, J gene, D gene, clone size, CDR3 length, CDR3 DNA, CDR3 protein. D genes are given only for firm matches. Where a row states a size, it is once, few, many or the class of an expanded clone; other rows omit it.

TRBV7-3	TRBJ2-3	.	.	13	TGTGCCAGCAGCCCCGGGGGCACAGATACGCAGTATTTT	CASSPGGTDTQYF
TRBV7-9	TRBJ1-1	TRBD1	.	15	TGTGCCAGCAGCCTAGGGACAGGGGTTAACACTGAAGCTTTCTTT	CASSLGTGVNTEAFF
TRBV6-1	TRBJ2-3	.	.	14	TGTGCCAGCAGTGATCTGGGGCCCACAGATACGCAGTATTTT	CASSDLGPTDTQYF
TRBV14	TRBJ2-5	.	once	17	TGTGCCAGCAGCCTCAGAAAAACCCAGGCTAAAAGGGAGACCCAGTACTTC	CASSLRKTQAKRETQYF
TRBV2	TRBJ1-1	.	.	13	TGTGCCAGCACTTCGAGGGGGAACACTGAAGCTTTCTTT	CASTSRGNTEAFF
TRBV7-8	TRBJ1-4	.	.	13	TGTGCCAGCAGCTTAGGGGGCGATGAAAAACTGTTTTTT	CASSLGGDEKLFF
TRBV6-6	TRBJ1-4	.	.	15	TGTGCCAGCAGTTACTCTGGCCAGAGGTGGGAAAAACTGTTTTTT	CASSYSGQRWEKLFF
TRBV19	TRBJ2-7	.	.	12	TGTGCCAGTAAAAGTGGCTCCTACGAGCAGTACTTC	CASKSGSYEQYF
TRBV5-5	TRBJ2-2	.	.	13	TGTGCCAGCCACAGGGTGGGCACCGGGGAGCTGTTTTTT	CASHRVGTGELFF
TRBV21-1	TRBJ1-1	.	.	16	TGTGCCAGCAGCAAAAGAAGGGAGGCGATGAACACTGAAGCTTTCTTT	CASSKRREAMNTEAFF
TRBV2	TRBJ1-4	.	.	13	TGTGCCAGCAACATGGGCACAAATGAAAAACTGTTTTTT	CASNMGTNEKLFF
TRBV4-1	TRBJ1-3	TRBD1	.	15	TGCGCCAGCAGTCACGCCAGGGGGGGAAGGGGCACCATATATTTT	CASSHARGGRGTIYF
TRBV7-9	TRBJ1-2	TRBD1	.	15	TGTGCCAGCAGCCAAATAGGGACAGCTGGAGGTGGCTACACCTTC	CASSQIGTAGGGYTF
TRBV11-1	TRBJ1-5	.	.	13	TGTGCCAGCAGTTCTGATGCTAATCAGCCCCAGCATTTT	CASSSDANQPQHF
TRBV5-4	TRBJ2-5	.	.	14	TGTGCCAGCAGCTTGGACCAGGGACGGGAGACCCAGTACTTC	CASSLDQGRETQYF
TRBV12-5	TRBJ1-1	.	.	14	TGTGCTAGTGGTTTGGGGCAGTTGAACACTGAAGCTTTCTTT	CASGLGQLNTEAFF
TRBV5-1	TRBJ2-3	TRBD2	.	15	TGCGCCAGCTTGCCGGGACTAGCGGGATCAGATACGCAGTATTTT	CASLPGLAGSDTQYF
TRBV9	TRBJ2-7	.	.	13	TGTGCCAGCAGCCCGGGGCAGGGAAGCGAGCAGTACTTC	CASSPGQGSEQYF